Following are 3 T cell receptor beta chains from one sample sequenced in a study of neurological immune-mediated disorders. TCRdb analysed the 5' RACE reads with MiXCR anew, one entry per CDR3 protein. The data show about 62,000 distinct CDR3 sequences, with approximately 3.7% seen just once and roughly 2% held by the top ten. Input material: PBMCs. The origin of the receptors is a woman aged 45-65 years with multiple sclerosis.

Ten or more counts support this clonotype. The chain links TRBV29-1 to TRBJ2-2, with 7 bases matching TRBD2. Germline CDR1 and CDR2: SQVTM and ANQGSEA. CDR3 length equals 14 residues. The ends lost 7 bases at V and 3 bases at J; junction bases unmatched: 8. CDR3 nucleotide sequence: TGCAGCGGTGGCGGTGGGAGGGACACCGGGGAGCTGTTTTTT. It codes for CSGGGGRDTGELFF.

A few counts support this clonotype. Here the CDR3 reads CASSTRTGKAYEQYF. CDR3 in DNA: TGTGCCAGCAGCACCCGGACAGGGAAAGCCTACGAGCAGTACTTC. The rearrangement links TRBV5-6 to TRBJ2-7, with TRBD1 matching over 8 bases. V was clipped by 4 bases and J by 2 bases; unmatched bases: 8. Germline V gene data show CDR1 as SGHDT and CDR2 as YYEEEE. There are 15 residues in the CDR3.

This clonotype was counted many times. This sequence may be a read error, since a much larger clone differs from it by one base. The chain employs TRBV28 and TRBJ2-7, with D unclear. CDR1 is MDHEN, CDR2 SYDVKM, per germline. V dropped 3 bases and J dropped 1 base, with 10 bases sitting between them. This CDR3 contains 14 residues. The CDR3 DNA is TGTGCCAGCAGTTTTTGGGAAAGGTCCTACGAGCAGTACTTC. As protein: CASSFWERSYEQYF.